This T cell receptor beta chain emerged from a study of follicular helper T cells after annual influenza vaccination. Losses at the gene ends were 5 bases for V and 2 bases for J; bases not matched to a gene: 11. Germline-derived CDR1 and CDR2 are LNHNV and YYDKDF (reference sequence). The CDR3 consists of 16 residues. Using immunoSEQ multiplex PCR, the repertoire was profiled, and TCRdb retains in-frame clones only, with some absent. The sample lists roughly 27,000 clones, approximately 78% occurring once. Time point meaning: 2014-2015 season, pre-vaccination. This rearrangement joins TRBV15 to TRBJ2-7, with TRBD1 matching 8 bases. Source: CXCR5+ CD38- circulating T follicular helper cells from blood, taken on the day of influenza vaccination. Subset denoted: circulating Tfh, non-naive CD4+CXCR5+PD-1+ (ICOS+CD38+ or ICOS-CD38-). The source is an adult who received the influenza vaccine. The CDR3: CATSPRDRRLAYEQYF. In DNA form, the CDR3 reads TGTGCCACCAGCCCACGGGACAGGCGCCTGGCCTACGAGCAGTACTTC.